This T cell receptor (beta chain) came from a study of tissue T cells after allogeneic stem cell transplantation. About this clone: Antigen unknown. The germline and genes are mouse ones. Sequencing ends 1 residue short of the CDR3 end; the germline J gene provides the rest.

The repertoire was sequenced with immunoSEQ multiplex PCR; TCRdb's copy has only in-frame clones and lacks some. Of thousands of clones in the sample, 37% were seen once. Germline V gene lookup returns CDR1 MSHET and CDR2 SYDVDS. V shed 0 bases and J shed 3 bases, with 9 bases lying between them. The CDR3 is 14 residues long. The study, taken as a whole, reports: Within patients, tissue anatomy strongly shaped TCR repertoire composition. Alloreactivity or antigen specificity of tissue TCRs was not determined; some clones might be host cells. In patients and mice, blood and spleen missed much of tissue repertoire.

This sample's time point: mouse harvest day 14 after allogeneic transplant. Each mouse received 10^7 T-cell-depleted marrow cells plus 10^6 splenic CD5+ T cells by tail vein. The chain carries TRBV29 and TRBJ2-7; weak D call: TRBD1 (5 bases). The source material was skin. The source is a female BALB/c mouse given C57BL/6 T cells with graft-versus-host disease after an allogeneic hematopoietic cell transplant. CDR3 in amino acids: CASSLSPDIYEQYF. The covered CDR3 bases are TGTGCTAGCAGTTTATCGCCGGACATCTATGAACAGTAC.